A selection of T cell receptor beta chains follows, all from one sample in a study of T cells in Graves' hyperthyroidism and ophthalmopathy. TCRdb re-called the multiplex PCR reads with MiXCR, one entry per CDR3 protein. The repertoire consists of around 300,000 distinct CDR3 sequences, with less than 20% occurring once and the leading ten covering roughly 39%. The sample consisted of blood. The source is a man aged 50 to 59 with Graves' ophthalmopathy. CDR3s include the opening cysteine and the closing phenylalanine or tryptophan. A D gene is named only where the DNA matches it firmly. Clone size is given for some rows only: seen once, a few or many times, or a class if the clone is expanded.

abundance	d_gene	j_gene	v_gene	CDR3aa	CDR3nt
few	TRBD2	TRBJ2-7	TRBV28	CASTSQSGTSGSREQYF	TGTGCCAGCACTTCTCAATCTGGGACTAGCGGGAGTCGCGAGCAGTACTTC
many	NA	TRBJ2-7	TRBV30	CAWRTDSYEQYF	TGTGCCTGGAGGACAGACTCCTACGAGCAGTACTTC
NA	TRBD1	TRBJ2-7	TRBV28	CASSLSPGQGHYEQYF	TGTGCCAGCAGTTTATCCCCGGGACAGGGGCACTACGAGCAGTACTTC
few	TRBD1	TRBJ2-1	TRBV12-3/TRBV12-4	CASSLTGVNNEQFF	TGTGCCAGCAGTCTGACAGGGGTGAACAATGAGCAGTTCTTC
many	NA	TRBJ2-7	TRBV10-2	CASSEPRGGGIDEQYF	TGCGCCAGCAGTGAGCCGAGGGGGGGGGGGATCGACGAGCAGTACTTC
many	NA	TRBJ2-7	TRBV29-1	CSVEVGQLSSYEQYF	TGCAGCGTTGAGGTCGGGCAGTTGAGCTCCTACGAGCAGTACTTC
many	NA	TRBJ1-5	TRBV28	CASSLRAGVGQPQHF	TGTGCCAGCAGTTTGAGGGCAGGGGTAGGTCAGCCCCAGCATTTT
NA	NA	TRBJ2-7	TRBV27	CASSWGSYEQYF	TGTGCCAGCAGTTGGGGGAGCTACGAGCAGTACTTC
many	NA	TRBJ1-1	TRBV5-6	CASSFGHLDVEAFF	TGTGCCAGCAGCTTCGGACATTTAGATGTTGAAGCTTTCTTT
many	NA	TRBJ2-1	TRBV10-3	CAISDRLDHNEQFF	TGTGCCATCAGTGACAGACTAGACCACAATGAGCAGTTCTTC
NA	NA	TRBJ1-5	TRBV5-8	CASSFVRGASNQPQHF	TGTGCCAGCAGCTTCGTTCGGGGGGCGAGCAATCAGCCCCAGCATTTT
many	NA	TRBJ1-2	TRBV28	CASRIRTAYGYTF	TGTGCCAGCAGAATCCGGACAGCGTATGGCTACACCTTC
NA	TRBD1	TRBJ2-7	TRBV12-3/TRBV12-4	CASTSGTGNYEQYF	TGTGCCAGCACCTCCGGGACAGGGAACTACGAGCAGTACTTC
NA	NA	TRBJ2-1	TRBV29-1	CSGGLATYNEQFF	TGCAGCGGGGGACTTGCCACCTACAATGAGCAGTTCTTC
NA	NA	TRBJ2-7	TRBV6-9	CASSYGRLSSYEQYF	TGTGCCAGCAGTTACGGCAGGCTGAGCTCCTACGAGCAGTACTTC
few	TRBD1	TRBJ2-7	TRBV5-1	CASSLVWDRPSYEQYF	TGCGCCAGCAGCTTGGTTTGGGACAGGCCCTCCTACGAGCAGTACTTC
many	TRBD2	TRBJ2-1	TRBV11-2	CASSSRSSGYNEQFF	TGTGCCAGCAGCTCCCGGAGTAGCGGGTACAATGAGCAGTTCTTC
NA	NA	TRBJ2-5	TRBV5-1	CASSSGTFKETQYF	TGCGCCAGCAGCTCCGGGACTTTCAAAGAGACCCAGTACTTC
NA	NA	TRBJ1-1	TRBV4-2	CASSQDAGGPWITEAFF	TGTGCCAGCAGCCAAGACGCGGGCGGACCTTGGATCACTGAAGCTTTCTTT
many	NA	TRBJ2-7	TRBV28	CASSLGLPGQYEQYF	TGTGCCAGCAGTTTAGGGCTCCCGGGGCAATACGAGCAGTACTTC
NA	TRBD2	TRBJ2-2	TRBV3-1	CASRPTSGRSSGELFF	TGTGCCAGCAGACCGACTAGCGGGAGATCCTCCGGGGAGCTGTTTTTT
many	TRBD2	TRBJ2-1	TRBV20-1	CSASQASGSYEQFF	TGCAGTGCTAGTCAGGCTAGCGGGAGCTATGAGCAGTTCTTC